This T cell receptor (beta chain) was found in a study of tumor and adjacent non-tumor tissue in lung cancer. Study as a whole: Patients comprised 12 adenocarcinoma, a couple of squamous cell carcinoma and 1 small cell lung cancer. Aged roughly 31 to 80 years, patients included approximately 11 men and several women with stage I to III disease. Whole-study results and caveats: TCR diversity was significantly greater in tumor than normal lung tissue.

A word on this clonotype: Its antigen is not identified. At one of its ends the junction is not consistent with the germline gene, which may arise from a read error.

A modified ARM-PCR protocol with three rounds of nested PCR amplified TCRbeta. TCRdb re-called the multiplex PCR reads with MiXCR, one entry per CDR3 protein. The sample lists 77,000 or so distinct CDR3 sequences, over 70% occurring once. RNA was extracted from bulk tissue without any cell sorting. This TCR derives from a woman in her forties or fifties with non-small cell lung cancer. Sequenced material: lung tumor tissue.

The CDR3, as DNA: TGTGCCAGCAGTTACCTGACAGGGGCCTCAAACAATCAGCCCCTGCATTTT. Protein product: CASSYLTGASNNQPLHF. The chain combines TRBV6-6 with TRBJ1-5; 8 positions match TRBD1. The CDR3 extends over 17 amino acids. Germline V gene lookup returns CDR1 MNHNY and CDR2 SVGAGI (reference sequence).